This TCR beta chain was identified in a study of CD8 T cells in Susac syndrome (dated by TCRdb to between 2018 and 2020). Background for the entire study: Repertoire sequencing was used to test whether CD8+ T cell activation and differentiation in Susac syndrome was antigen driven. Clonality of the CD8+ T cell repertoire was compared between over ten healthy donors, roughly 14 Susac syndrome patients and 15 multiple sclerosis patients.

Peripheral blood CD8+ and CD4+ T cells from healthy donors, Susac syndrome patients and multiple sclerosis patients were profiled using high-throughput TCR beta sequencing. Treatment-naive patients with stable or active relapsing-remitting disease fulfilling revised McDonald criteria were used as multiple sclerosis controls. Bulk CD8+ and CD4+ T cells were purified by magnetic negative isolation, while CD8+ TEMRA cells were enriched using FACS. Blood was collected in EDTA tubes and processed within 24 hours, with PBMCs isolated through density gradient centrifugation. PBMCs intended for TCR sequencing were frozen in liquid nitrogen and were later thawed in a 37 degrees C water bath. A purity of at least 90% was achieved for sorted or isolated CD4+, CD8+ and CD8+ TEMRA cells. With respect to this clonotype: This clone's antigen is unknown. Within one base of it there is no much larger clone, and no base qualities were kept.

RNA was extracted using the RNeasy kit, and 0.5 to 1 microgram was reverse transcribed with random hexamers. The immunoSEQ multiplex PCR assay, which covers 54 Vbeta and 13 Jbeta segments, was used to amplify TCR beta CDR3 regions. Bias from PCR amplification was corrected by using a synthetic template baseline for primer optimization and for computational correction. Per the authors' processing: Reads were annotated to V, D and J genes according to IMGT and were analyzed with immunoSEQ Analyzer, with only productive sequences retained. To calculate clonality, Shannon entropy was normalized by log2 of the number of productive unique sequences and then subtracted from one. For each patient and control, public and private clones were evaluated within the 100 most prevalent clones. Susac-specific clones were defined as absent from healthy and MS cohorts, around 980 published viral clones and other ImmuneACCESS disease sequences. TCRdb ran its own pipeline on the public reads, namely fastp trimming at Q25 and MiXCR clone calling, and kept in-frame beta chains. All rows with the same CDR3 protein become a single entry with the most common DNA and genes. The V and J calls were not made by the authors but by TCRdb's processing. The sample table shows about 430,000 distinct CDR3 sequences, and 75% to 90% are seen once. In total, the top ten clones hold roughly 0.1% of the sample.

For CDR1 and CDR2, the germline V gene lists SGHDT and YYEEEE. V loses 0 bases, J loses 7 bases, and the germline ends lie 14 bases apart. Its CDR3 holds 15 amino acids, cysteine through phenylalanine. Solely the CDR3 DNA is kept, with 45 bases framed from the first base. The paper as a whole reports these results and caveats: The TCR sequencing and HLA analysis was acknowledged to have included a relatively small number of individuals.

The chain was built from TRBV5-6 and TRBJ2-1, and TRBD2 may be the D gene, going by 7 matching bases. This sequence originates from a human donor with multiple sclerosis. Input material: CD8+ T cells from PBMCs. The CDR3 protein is CASSLGHAGANEQFF. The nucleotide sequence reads TGTGCCAGCAGCTTGGGGCATGCGGGGGCTAATGAGCAGTTCTTC.